This T cell receptor (beta chain) was sequenced in a study of T cell changes during pregnancy in multiple sclerosis. The data were produced by immunoSEQ multiplex PCR, yet TCRdb's version contains in-frame clones alone and is incomplete. The repertoire has 100,000 to 140,000 clones, around 90% of them found once; the top ten carry more than 0.65%. This CDR3 has 16 residues. Trimming at V came to 1 base and at J to 2 bases, leaving 5 bases not matched to a gene. Germline values: CDR1 LGHNA, CDR2 YNFKEQ. The chain links TRBV4-2 to TRBJ2-7; the match to TRBD2 covers 10 bases. The sequence derives from a female donor in good health, enrolled as a control in a pregnancy study. The material was peripheral blood, obtained in the third trimester of pregnancy. The CDR3 protein is CASSQVNSGGAYEQYF. The CDR3 nucleotides read TGTGCCAGCAGCCAAGTAAACAGCGGGGGGGCCTACGAGCAGTACTTC.